The 17 T cell receptor beta chains in this list originate from one sample, sequenced in a study of technical replicates of blood from several donors. TCRdb keeps only in-frame clones here, not all; method: immunoSEQ multiplex PCR. Of tens of thousands of clones listed, roughly 94% are singletons. The sample comprised T cells isolated from PBMCs. The receptor source for this set is a human donor in good health.

The rearrangement uses TRBV4-1 and TRBJ2-5; 15 bases fit TRBD2. Trimming cost V 3 bases and J 0 bases; bases outside gene matches: 2. The CDR3 runs 17 residues. Germline lookup yields CDR1 MGHRA and CDR2 YSYEKL. The CDR3 sequence is CASSQGTSGRYQETQYF. DNA for the CDR3: TGCGCCAGCAGCCAGGGGACTAGCGGGAGGTACCAAGAGACCCAGTACTTC.

The chain links TRBV10-1 to TRBJ2-5; TRBD2 aligns across 7 bases. The V gene end was trimmed by 5 bases and the J gene end by 1 base; junction bases not matched to a gene: 1. Germline assignment: CDR1 WNHNN and CDR2 SYGVQD (reference sequence). CDR3 size: 13 residues. CDR3 amino acids: CASSRGGQETQYF. CDR3 DNA sequence: TGCGCCAGCAGTCGCGGGGGCCAAGAGACCCAGTACTTC.

The chain is built from TRBV4-1 and TRBJ1-5, with D perhaps TRBD1 (5 bases). The CDR3 extends over 13 amino acids. V was cut by 9 bases and J by 1 base, with 10 bases left in between. Germline-derived CDR1 and CDR2 are MGHRA and YSYEKL. DNA for the CDR3: TGCGCCAGAGGGGACTGCAGCAATCAGCCCCAGCATTTT. The encoded protein is CARGDCSNQPQHF.

This chain connects TRBV2 to TRBJ1-2; the D is unclear. Trimming removed 10 bases from V and 1 base from J, with 19 bases in between. CDR3 length equals 15 residues. Germline loops: CDR1 SNHLY, CDR2 FYNNEI. The CDR3 sequence: CAITAMRENNYGYTF. CDR3 DNA sequence: TGTGCCATAACAGCGATGCGGGAAAATAACTATGGCTACACCTTC.

V is TRBV29-1 and J is TRBJ2-2; D remains unclear. This CDR3 comprises 12 residues. Trimming took 4 bases from V and 6 from J, leaving 9 bases between them. Per germline, CDR1 SQVTM and CDR2 ANQGSEA. The CDR3 region is CSVGVFAGELFF. The CDR3 coding sequence is TGCAGCGTTGGTGTTTTCGCCGGGGAGCTGTTTTTT.

This clone has just one count. The V and J genes are TRBV5-1 and TRBJ2-5, with 10 bases that match TRBD1. V lost 0 bases to trimming and J lost 3 bases; unmatched junction nucleotides: 2. The CDR3 runs to 15 residues. Germline-derived CDR1 and CDR2 are SGHRS and YFSETQ. The CDR3 sequence: CASSLGGTGEETQYF. The CDR3, as DNA: TGCGCCAGCAGCTTGGGGGGGACAGGGGAAGAGACCCAGTACTTC.

DNA for the CDR3: TGCGCCAGCAGTTCGAAACCGGGTTCTCGTTTCTTT. Amino acids: CASSSKPGSRFF. The V call is TRBV5-1, the J call TRBJ1-1; no clear D gene. The CDR3 is 12 residues long. Germline V gene data show CDR1 as SGHRS and CDR2 as YFSETQ. The V end was cut by 5 bases, the J end by 13 bases, with 18 bases between.

The chain carries TRBV29-1 and TRBJ2-1; TRBD2 is a possible D gene (5 bases). The CDR3 sequence is 14 residues long. Trimming shortened V by 7 bases and J by 5 bases, and 18 bases separated the two germline ends. Germline CDR1 is SQVTM and CDR2 is ANQGSEA. This CDR3 is CSAKRLAAHNEQFF. In DNA, the CDR3 is TGCAGCGCCAAAAGGCTAGCCGCCCACAATGAGCAGTTCTTC.

The gene calls are TRBV7-9 and TRBJ1-2; weak D call: TRBD1 (6 bases). V lost 6 bases, J lost 2 bases, and 13 bases lay in between. The V gene's germline CDR1 is SEHNR and CDR2 FQNEAQ (reference sequence). The length of the CDR3 is 14 residues. The CDR3 region has the DNA TGTGCCAGCAGTCACAGGGATAGGAACTATGGCTACACCTTC. This translates into CASSHRDRNYGYTF.

This rearrangement joins TRBV5-1 to TRBJ1-2, with D tentatively TRBD1 (6 bases). Germline CDR1 reads SGHRS; CDR2 reads YFSETQ. Trimming left V 4 bases short and J 11 bases short, with 18 bases between. This CDR3 region has 13 residues. The CDR3 is CASSRDTEHGYTF. The CDR3 DNA follows: TGCGCCAGCAGCCGGGACACCGAGCACGGATACACCTTC.

This sequence joins TRBV10-1 and TRBJ1-2, with TRBD1 identical over 7 bases. Germline CDR1 is WNHNN and CDR2 is SYGVQD (reference sequence). The CDR3 is 13 residues long. V gave up 4 bases and J gave up 10 bases; unmatched junction bases: 9. DNA of the CDR3: TGCGCCAGCAGTGGGCCGGGACAGAGAGCCTACACCTTC. Its protein product is CASSGPGQRAYTF.

The CDR3 sequence is CASSLVGLAGRGPDTQYF. DNA of the CDR3: TGTGCCAGCAGCTTAGTGGGACTAGCGGGGAGGGGGCCAGATACGCAGTATTTT. The J gene is TRBJ2-3, the V gene TRBV7-9, with TRBD2 matching 13 bases. This CDR3 contains 18 residues. Unmatched junction bases numbered 8, after V lost 1 base and J lost 4 bases. Germline values: CDR1 SEHNR, CDR2 FQNEAQ (reference sequence).

V and J are TRBV27 and TRBJ1-2, with unresolved D. Germline loops: CDR1 MNHEY, CDR2 SMNVEV (reference sequence). The V gene lost 9 bases and the J gene lost 5 bases, with 25 bases spanning the gap. The CDR3 loop spans 16 amino acids. The CDR3 region is CASFSLTRESVYGYTF. Here the CDR3 DNA reads TGTGCCAGTTTCTCATTGACAAGGGAGTCAGTTTATGGCTACACCTTC.

This chain joins TRBV5-1 and TRBJ2-2; D is perhaps TRBD1 (5 bases). The length of the CDR3 is 15 residues. Germline assignment: CDR1 SGHRS and CDR2 YFSETQ. Between the trimmed V and J ends, which lost 0 bases and 5 bases, there was a span of 11 bases. In DNA, the CDR3 is TGCGCCAGCAGCTTGGGGGCGAAGGGGACCGGGGAGCTGTTTTTT. This codes for CASSLGAKGTGELFF. Based on the CDR3 plus reference TRBV5-1 and TRBJ2-2, the full variable domain is KAGVTQTPRYLIKTRGQQVTLSCSPISGHRSVSWYQQTPGQGLQFLFEYFSETQRNKGNFPGRFSGRQFSNSRSEMNVSTLELGDSALYLCASSLGAKGTGELFFGEGSRLTVL.

V and J are TRBV5-4 and TRBJ2-7, with 7 bases fitting TRBD2. CDR1 is SGHNT and CDR2 is YYREEE in the germline V gene (reference sequence). The CDR3 runs to 13 residues. V lost 4 bases and J lost 3; bases outside the gene matches: 4. In DNA form, the CDR3 reads TGTGCCAGCAGCCCCGGGGGGTACTACGAGCAGTACTTC. Amino acids: CASSPGGYYEQYF.

This clone was picked up one time. V is TRBV7-3 and J is TRBJ1-1; no firm D call. Trimming pared 9 bases from V and 0 bases from J, leaving 11 bases between. The CDR3 totals 13 residues. Per the germline V gene, CDR1 is SGHTA and CDR2 is FQGTGA. As DNA, the CDR3 is TGTGCCAGTCGGGGAAGCTTGAACACTGAAGCTTTCTTT. This encodes CASRGSLNTEAFF.

This chain connects TRBV19 to TRBJ2-1; 11 bases line up with TRBD2. The CDR3 consists of 15 residues. J lost 1 base, V lost 5 bases, and 1 base had no gene match. CDR1 LNHDA and CDR2 SQIVND come from the germline V gene (reference sequence). CDR3 DNA sequence: TGTGCCAGTAGTGGGACTAGCGGTTCCTACAATGAGCAGTTCTTC. Translating gives CASSGTSGSYNEQFF.